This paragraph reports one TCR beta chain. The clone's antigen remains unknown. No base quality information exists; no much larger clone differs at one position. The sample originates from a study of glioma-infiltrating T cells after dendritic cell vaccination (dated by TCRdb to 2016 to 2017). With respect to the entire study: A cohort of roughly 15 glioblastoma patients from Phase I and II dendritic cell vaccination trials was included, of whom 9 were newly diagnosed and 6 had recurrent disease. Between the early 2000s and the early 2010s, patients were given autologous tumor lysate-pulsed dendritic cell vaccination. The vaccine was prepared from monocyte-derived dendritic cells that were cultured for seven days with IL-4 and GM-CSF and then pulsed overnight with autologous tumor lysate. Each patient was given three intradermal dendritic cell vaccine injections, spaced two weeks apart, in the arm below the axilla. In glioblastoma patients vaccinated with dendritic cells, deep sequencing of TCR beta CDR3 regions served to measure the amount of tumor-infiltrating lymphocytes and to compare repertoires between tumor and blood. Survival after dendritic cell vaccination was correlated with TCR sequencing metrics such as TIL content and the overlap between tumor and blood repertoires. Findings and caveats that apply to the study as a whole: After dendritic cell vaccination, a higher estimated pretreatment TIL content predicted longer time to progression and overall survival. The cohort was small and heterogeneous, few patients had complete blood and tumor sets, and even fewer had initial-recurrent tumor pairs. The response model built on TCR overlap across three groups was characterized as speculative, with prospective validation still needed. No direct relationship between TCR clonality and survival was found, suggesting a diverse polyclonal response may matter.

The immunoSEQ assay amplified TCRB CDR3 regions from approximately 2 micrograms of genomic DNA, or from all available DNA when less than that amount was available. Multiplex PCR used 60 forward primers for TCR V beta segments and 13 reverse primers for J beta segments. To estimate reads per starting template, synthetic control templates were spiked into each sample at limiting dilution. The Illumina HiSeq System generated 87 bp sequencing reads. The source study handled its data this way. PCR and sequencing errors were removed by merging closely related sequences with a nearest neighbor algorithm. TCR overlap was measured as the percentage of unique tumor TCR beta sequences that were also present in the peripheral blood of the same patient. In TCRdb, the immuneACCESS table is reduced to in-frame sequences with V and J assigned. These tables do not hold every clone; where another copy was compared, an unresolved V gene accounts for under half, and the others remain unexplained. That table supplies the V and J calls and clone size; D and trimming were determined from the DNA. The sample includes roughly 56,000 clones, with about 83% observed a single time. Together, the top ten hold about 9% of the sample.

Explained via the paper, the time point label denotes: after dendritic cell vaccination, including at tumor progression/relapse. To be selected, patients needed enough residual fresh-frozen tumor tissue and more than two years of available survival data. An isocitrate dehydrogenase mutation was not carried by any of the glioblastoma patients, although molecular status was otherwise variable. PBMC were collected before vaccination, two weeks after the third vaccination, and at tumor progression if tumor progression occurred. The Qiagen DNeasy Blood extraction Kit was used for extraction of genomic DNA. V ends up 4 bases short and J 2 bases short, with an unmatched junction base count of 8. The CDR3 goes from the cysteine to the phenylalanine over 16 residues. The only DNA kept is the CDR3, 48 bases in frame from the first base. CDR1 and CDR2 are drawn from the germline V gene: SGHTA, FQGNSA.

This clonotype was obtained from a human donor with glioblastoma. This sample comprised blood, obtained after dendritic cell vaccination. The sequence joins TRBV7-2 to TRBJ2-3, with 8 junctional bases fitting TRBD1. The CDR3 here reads CASSYRGSAYTDTQYF. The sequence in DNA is TGTGCCAGCAGCTACAGGGGGTCTGCCTACACAGATACGCAGTATTTT.